This paragraph covers one TCR beta chain sequence. Authors' analysis steps: Amplification of reference gene primers was used by the study to estimate nucleated cell counts. Data came from immunoSEQ multiplex PCR; TCRdb stores just in-frame clones and leaves some out. V, J and clone size were drawn from that table, and D and trimming were deduced from the DNA. The table lists over 45,000 clones, around 79% of them singletons. The record originates from a study of blood T cell repertoires in COVID-19. Across the study: T cells, B-cell-depleted T cells, or PBMCs supplied cDNA or gDNA.

The CDR3 totals 17 residues. Germline CDR1 is LNHDA and CDR2 is SQIVND (reference sequence). V gave up 5 bases and J gave up 1 base; unmatched junction bases: 11. V usage is TRBV19 and J usage is TRBJ1-1; 9 positions agree with TRBD1. The TCR originated in a human donor with active or convalescent COVID-19. The donor label of this sample is uncertain. The sequenced sample was peripheral blood. The CDR3 here is CASSLRRDRVENTEAFF. The CDR3 bases are TGTGCCAGTAGTCTCCGGAGGGACAGGGTTGAGAACACTGAAGCTTTCTTT.